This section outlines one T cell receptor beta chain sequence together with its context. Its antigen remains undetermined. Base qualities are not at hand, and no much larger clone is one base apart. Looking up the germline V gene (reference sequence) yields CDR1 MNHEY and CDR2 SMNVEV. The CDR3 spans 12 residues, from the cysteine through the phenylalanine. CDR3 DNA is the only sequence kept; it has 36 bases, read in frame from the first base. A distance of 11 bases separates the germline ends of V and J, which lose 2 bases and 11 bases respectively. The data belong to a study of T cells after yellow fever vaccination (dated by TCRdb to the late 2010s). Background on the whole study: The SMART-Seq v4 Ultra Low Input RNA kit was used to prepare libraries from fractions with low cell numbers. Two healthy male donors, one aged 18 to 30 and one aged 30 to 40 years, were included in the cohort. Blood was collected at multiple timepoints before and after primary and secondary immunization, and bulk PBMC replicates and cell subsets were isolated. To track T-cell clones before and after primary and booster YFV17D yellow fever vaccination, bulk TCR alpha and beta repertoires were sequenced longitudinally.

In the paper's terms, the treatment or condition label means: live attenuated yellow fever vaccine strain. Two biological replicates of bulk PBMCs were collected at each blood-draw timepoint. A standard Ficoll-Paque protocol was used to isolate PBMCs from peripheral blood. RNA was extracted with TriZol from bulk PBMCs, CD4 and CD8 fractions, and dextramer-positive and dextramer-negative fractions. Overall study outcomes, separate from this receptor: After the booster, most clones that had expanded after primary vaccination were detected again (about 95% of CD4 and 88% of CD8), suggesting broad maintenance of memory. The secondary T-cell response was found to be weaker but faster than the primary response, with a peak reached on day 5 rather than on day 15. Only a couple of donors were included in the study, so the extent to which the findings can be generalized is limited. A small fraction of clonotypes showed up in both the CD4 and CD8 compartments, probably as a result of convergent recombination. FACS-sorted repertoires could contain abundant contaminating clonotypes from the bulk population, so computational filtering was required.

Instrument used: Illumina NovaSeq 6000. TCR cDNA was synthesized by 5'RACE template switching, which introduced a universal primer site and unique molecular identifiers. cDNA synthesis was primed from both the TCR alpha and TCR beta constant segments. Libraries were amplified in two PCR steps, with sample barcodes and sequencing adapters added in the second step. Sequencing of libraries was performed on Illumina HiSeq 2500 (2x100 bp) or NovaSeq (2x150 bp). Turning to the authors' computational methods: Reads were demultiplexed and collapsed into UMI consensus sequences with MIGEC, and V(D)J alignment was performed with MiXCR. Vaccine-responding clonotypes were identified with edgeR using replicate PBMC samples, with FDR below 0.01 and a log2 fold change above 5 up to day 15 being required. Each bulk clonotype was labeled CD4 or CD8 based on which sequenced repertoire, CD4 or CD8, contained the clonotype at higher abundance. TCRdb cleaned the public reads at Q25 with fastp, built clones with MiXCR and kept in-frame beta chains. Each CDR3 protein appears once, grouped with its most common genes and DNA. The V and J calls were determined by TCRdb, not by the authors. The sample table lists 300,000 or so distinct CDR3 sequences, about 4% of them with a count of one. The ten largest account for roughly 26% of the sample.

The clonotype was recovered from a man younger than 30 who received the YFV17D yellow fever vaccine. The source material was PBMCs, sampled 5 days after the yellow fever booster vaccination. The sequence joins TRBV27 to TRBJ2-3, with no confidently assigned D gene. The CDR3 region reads CASSLDWSEQYF. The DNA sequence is TGTGCCAGCAGTTTAGATTGGTCAGAGCAGTATTTT.